This entry lists 5 T cell receptor beta chains sequenced from one sample in a study of blood T cell repertoires in COVID-19. Assay: immunoSEQ multiplex PCR; the TCRdb copy retains only in-frame clones and omits some. Of around 300,000 clones listed, about 86% are singletons. The sequencing sample was made of peripheral blood. The receptors derive from a woman aged 30 to 39 who had recovered from COVID-19.

The chain joins TRBV30 to TRBJ1-1, with TRBD1 identical over 7 bases. CDR3 size: 15 residues. V lost 3 bases to trimming and J lost 0 bases; unmatched junction nucleotides: 7. The germline V gene has CDR1 GTSNPN and CDR2 SVGIG (reference sequence). The DNA for the CDR3 is TGTGCCTGGAGGGGGACAGCTACCTTGAACACTGAAGCTTTCTTT. Residues: CAWRGTATLNTEAFF.

This sequence joins TRBV6-1 and TRBJ1-2; no firm D call. The CDR3 is made up of 15 amino acids. Trimming shortened V by 0 bases and J by 3 bases, and 11 bases separated the two germline ends. Germline V gene lookup returns CDR1 MNHNS and CDR2 SASEGT. In nucleotides, the CDR3 is TGTGCCAGCAGTGAAGCTACCAGCCGGGACTATGGCTACACCTTC. It translates to CASSEATSRDYGYTF.

The gene calls are TRBV7-8 and TRBJ2-7; 7 bases map to TRBD1. Germline-derived CDR1 and CDR2 are SGHVS and FQNEAQ. The CDR3 totals 16 residues. V lost 3 bases to trimming and J lost 2 bases; unmatched junction nucleotides: 10. DNA of the CDR3: TGTGCCAGCAGCTTTCACACCGGGACAGAAACCTACGAGCAGTACTTC. Translation gives CASSFHTGTETYEQYF.

This chain joins TRBV5-8 and TRBJ2-7; D remains unclear. There are 10 residues in the CDR3. The germline V gene has CDR1 SGHTS and CDR2 YDEGEE. V dropped 5 bases and J dropped 5 bases, with 5 bases sitting between them. The CDR3 is CASRSNEQYF. CDR3 nucleotides: TGTGCCAGCAGATCCAACGAGCAGTACTTC.

This chain links TRBV28 with TRBJ2-5; D unclear. The V and J ends lost 6 bases and 4 bases respectively, with 6 bases between them. The V gene's germline CDR1 is MDHEN and CDR2 SYDVKM. The CDR3 sequence is 11 residues long. The CDR3 reads CASRTTETQYF. The CDR3 DNA is TGTGCCAGCAGAACAACAGAGACCCAGTACTTC.